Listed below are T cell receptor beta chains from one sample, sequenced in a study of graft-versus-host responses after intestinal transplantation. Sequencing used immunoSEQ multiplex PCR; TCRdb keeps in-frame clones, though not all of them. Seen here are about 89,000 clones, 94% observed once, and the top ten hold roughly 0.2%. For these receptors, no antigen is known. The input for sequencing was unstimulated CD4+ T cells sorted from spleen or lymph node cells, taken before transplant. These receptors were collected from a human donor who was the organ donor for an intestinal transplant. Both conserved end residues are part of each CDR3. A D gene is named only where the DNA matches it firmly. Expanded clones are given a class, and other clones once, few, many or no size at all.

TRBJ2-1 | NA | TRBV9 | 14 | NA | TGTGCCAGCAGCGCCGACCTAGCATCCAATGAGCAGTTCTTC | CASSADLASNEQFF
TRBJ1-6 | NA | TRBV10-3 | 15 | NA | TGTGCCATCAGTGAATCGGACAGTATGAATTCACCCCTCCACTTT | CAISESDSMNSPLHF
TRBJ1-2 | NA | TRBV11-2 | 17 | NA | TGTGCCAGCAGCTTAATAGGTCGGCAGAGCCTCAACTATGGCTACACCTTC | CASSLIGRQSLNYGYTF
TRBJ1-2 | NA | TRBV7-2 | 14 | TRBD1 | TGTGCCAGCAGCCCAGAACAGGGGACCTATGGCTACACCTTC | CASSPEQGTYGYTF
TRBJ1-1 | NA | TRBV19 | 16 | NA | TGTGCCAGTAGTATTTTGTCGACATCGGGGGGCACTGAAGCTTTCTTT | CASSILSTSGGTEAFF
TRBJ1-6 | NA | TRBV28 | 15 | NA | TGTGCCAGCCTACACGGGGCGGAGTATAATTCACCCCTCCACTTT | CASLHGAEYNSPLHF
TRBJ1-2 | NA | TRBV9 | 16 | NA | TGTGCCAGCAGCGCTCCGGACACCGGGTCGCCCCCGGGCTACACCTTC | CASSAPDTGSPPGYTF
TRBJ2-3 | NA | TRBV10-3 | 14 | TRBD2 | TGTGCCAGTACTAGCGGGGGGAGGACAGATACGCAGTATTTT | CASTSGGRTDTQYF
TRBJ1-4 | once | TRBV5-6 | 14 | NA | TGTGCCAGCAGCTACCGGGACACTAATGAAAAACTGTTTTTT | CASSYRDTNEKLFF
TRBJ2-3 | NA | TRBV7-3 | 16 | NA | TGTGCCAGCAGCTTAACGTCGGGGGCTAGCACAGATACGCAGTATTTT | CASSLTSGASTDTQYF
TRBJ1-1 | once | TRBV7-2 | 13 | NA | TGTGCCAGCCGTGACAGCCTGAACACTGAAGCTTTCTTT | CASRDSLNTEAFF
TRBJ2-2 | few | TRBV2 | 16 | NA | TGTGCCAGAGGGGGGGTAGGCCGATCGAACACCGGGGAGCTGTTTTTT | CARGGVGRSNTGELFF
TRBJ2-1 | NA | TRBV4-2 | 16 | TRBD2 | TGTGCCAGCAGCCAAGAGGGTAGCGGGGGGGCCAAGGAGCAGTTCTTC | CASSQEGSGGAKEQFF
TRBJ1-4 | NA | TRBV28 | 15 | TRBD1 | TGTGCCAGCAGTGCACCCGGGACAGGGTTTGAAAAACTGTTTTTT | CASSAPGTGFEKLFF
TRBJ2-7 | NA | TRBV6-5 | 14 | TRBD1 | TGTGCCAGCAGTTACGCGGACAGGGTGTACGAGCAGTACTTC | CASSYADRVYEQYF
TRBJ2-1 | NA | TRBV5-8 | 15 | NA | TGTGCCAGCAGCTTTTGGGGGGCTAATTACAATGAGCAGTTCTTC | CASSFWGANYNEQFF
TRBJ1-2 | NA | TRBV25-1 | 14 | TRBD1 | TGTGCCAGCAGTGGAAGGGGGCTGGTCTATGGCTACACCTTC | CASSGRGLVYGYTF
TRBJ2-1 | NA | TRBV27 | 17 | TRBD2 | TGTGCCAGCAGTGCCACTAGCGGGGGGACCTCCTACAATGAGCAGTTCTTC | CASSATSGGTSYNEQFF
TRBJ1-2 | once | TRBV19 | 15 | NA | TGTGCCAGTGGACAGATAGATTCACCTAACTATGGCTACACCTTC | CASGQIDSPNYGYTF
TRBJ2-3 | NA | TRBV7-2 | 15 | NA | TGTGCCAGCAGCTTTAACCAGGGGGGGACAGATACGCAGTATTTT | CASSFNQGGTDTQYF
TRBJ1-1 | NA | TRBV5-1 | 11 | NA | TGCGCCAGCAGCGGCACAGGAGAAGCTTTCTTT | CASSGTGEAFF
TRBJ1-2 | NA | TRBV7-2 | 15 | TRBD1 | TGTGCCAGCAGCCCGCACACACAGGGGATCGGAGGCTACACCTTC | CASSPHTQGIGGYTF
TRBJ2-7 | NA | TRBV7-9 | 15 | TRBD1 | TGTGCCAGCAGCGGACAGGGACAGGGTGCTTACGAGCAGTACTTC | CASSGQGQGAYEQYF
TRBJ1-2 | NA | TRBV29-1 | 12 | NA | TGCAGCGTTGGATCAGACCCCTATGGCTACACCTTC | CSVGSDPYGYTF
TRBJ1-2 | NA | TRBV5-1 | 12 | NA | TGCGCCAGCTGGGAACTCCGCTATGGCTACACCTTC | CASWELRYGYTF
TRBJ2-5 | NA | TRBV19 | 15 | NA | TGTGCCAGTAGTAGGACCGGGACACACCAAGAGACCCAGTACTTC | CASSRTGTHQETQYF
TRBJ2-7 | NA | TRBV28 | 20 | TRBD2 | TGTGCCAGCAGTTTTTCTTCGGGGGGGCTACGACCCGCTCATGCCTACGAGCAGTACTTC | CASSFSSGGLRPAHAYEQYF
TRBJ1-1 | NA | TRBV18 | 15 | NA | TGTGCCAGCTCACCGGTAACTGCAATGAACACTGAAGCTTTCTTT | CASSPVTAMNTEAFF
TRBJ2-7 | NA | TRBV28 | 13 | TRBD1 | TGTGCCAGCAGCTCGACAGGGATCGACGAGCAGTACTTC | CASSSTGIDEQYF
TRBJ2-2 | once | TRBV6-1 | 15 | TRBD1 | TGTGCCAGCAGCGCGCAGGGGGCGCTCGCCGGGGAGCTGTTTTTT | CASSAQGALAGELFF
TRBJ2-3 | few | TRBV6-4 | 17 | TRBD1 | TGTGCCAGCAGTGAGACAGGGGTCCCCACCAACACAGATACGCAGTATTTT | CASSETGVPTNTDTQYF
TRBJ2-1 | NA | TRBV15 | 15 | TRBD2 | TGTGCCACCAGCAGAGTAGAAGCGGGGGCCTATGAGCAGTTCTTC | CATSRVEAGAYEQFF
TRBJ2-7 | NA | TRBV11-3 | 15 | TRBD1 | TGTGCCAGCAGCTTACCCCCACAGGGGCGCTACGAGCAGTACTTC | CASSLPPQGRYEQYF
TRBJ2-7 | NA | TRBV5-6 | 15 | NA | TGTGCCAGCAGCCCCCGCGGGCACAGTACCTACGAGCAGTACTTC | CASSPRGHSTYEQYF
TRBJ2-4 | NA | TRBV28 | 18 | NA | TGTGCCAGCAGTTTATTGTCCTGGCAGGGGTTAGCCAAAAACATTCAGTACTTC | CASSLLSWQGLAKNIQYF
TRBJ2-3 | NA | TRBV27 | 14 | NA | TGTGCCAGCAGTGGGCCGCAGGCCACAGATACGCAGTATTTT | CASSGPQATDTQYF
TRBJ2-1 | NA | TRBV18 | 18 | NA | TGTGCCAGCTCACCACCGGTCGCGCTCCTCGCAAGACCTTCGGAGCAGTTCTTC | CASSPPVALLARPSEQFF
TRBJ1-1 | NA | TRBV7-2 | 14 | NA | TGTGCCAGCAGCTTAGGAGGAGGGAACACTGAAGCTTTCTTT | CASSLGGGNTEAFF
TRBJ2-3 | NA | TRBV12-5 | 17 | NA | TGTGCTAGTGGTTTGGCACCGACAGGGGAGGGAGGAGATACGCAGTATTTT | CASGLAPTGEGGDTQYF